The 22 T cell receptor beta chains reported below all come from one sample, sequenced in a study of CD8+CD57+ T cells in acquired aplastic anemia. Investigators profiled TCR beta VDJ and CDR3 from genomic DNA template. TCRdb itself ran the reads through MiXCR, one entry per CDR3 protein. Of about 190,000 distinct CDR3 sequences detected, roughly half appear once; the ten largest clones hold about 15%. Sequencing input: sorted CD4+, CD8+, or CD8+CD57+ T cells (not recorded which) from PBMCs. The receptor source for this set is a human donor in good health, serving as a control.

Of note for this clonotype: Given a much more abundant clone one base away, this may be a read error. The genes are TRBV2 and TRBJ1-5; TRBD1 is a possible D gene (5 bases). The CDR3 runs to 16 residues. Germline CDR1 is SNHLY and CDR2 is FYNNEI. V shed 5 bases and J shed 4 bases, with 18 bases lying between them. In DNA, the CDR3 is TGTGCCAGCAGTCCCTCCGGGACGGGTATTAATCAGCCCCAGCATTTT. It translates to CASSPSGTGINQPQHF.

The chain carries TRBV20-1 and TRBJ2-6; D is possibly TRBD1 (6 bases). Germline-derived CDR1 and CDR2 are DFQATT and SNEGSKA (reference sequence). Trimming took off 1 base at V and 2 bases at J, with 18 bases between the two ends. This CDR3 has 18 residues. The CDR3 loop is CSARARGRGWAGANVLTF. The CDR3 coding sequence is TGCAGTGCTAGAGCAAGGGGCAGGGGTTGGGCTGGGGCCAACGTCCTGACTTTC.

The chain employs TRBV6-9 and TRBJ2-7, with D hard to call. The CDR3 has 13 residues. The germline V gene has CDR1 MNHGY and CDR2 SVAAGI. V gave up 5 bases and J gave up 3 bases, with 11 bases separating them. CDR3 in amino acids: CASSAAANYEQYV. The CDR3 DNA is TGTGCCAGCAGTGCGGCCGCCAACTACGAGCAGTACGTC.

The rearrangement joins TRBV10-2 to TRBJ1-1; D not certain. The CDR3 runs to 13 residues. V shed 3 bases and J shed 3 bases, with 8 bases lying between them. The germline gives CDR1 WSHSY, CDR2 SAAADI. This chain's CDR3 is CASSERRDTEAFF. CDR3 nucleotide sequence: TGCGCCAGCAGTGAAAGAAGAGACACTGAAGCTTTCTTT.

In its sample, this clonotype was seen many times. The chain joins TRBV7-9 to TRBJ2-5, with D tentatively TRBD2 (5 bases). This CDR3 region has 15 residues. Trimming took off 5 bases at V and 1 base at J, with 14 bases between the two ends. Germline-derived CDR1 and CDR2 are SEHNR and FQNEAQ (reference sequence). CDR3 nucleotide sequence: TGTGCCAGCAGCCCCGCATCCGGGATCCAAGAGACCCAGTACTTC. As protein: CASSPASGIQETQYF. Variable domain in full (rest from reference TRBV7-9 and TRBJ2-5): DTGVSQNPRHKITKRGQNVTFRCDPISEHNRLYWYRQTLGQGPEFLTYFQNEAQLEKSRLLSDRFSAERPKGSFSTLEIQRTEQGDSAMYLCASSPASGIQETQYFGPGTRLLVL.

This clonotype was counted between two and nine times. Since a much larger clone is just one base distant, this may be a read error. The chain couples TRBV10-3 to TRBJ2-7; 15 nucleotides match TRBD2. Germline CDR1 is ENHRY and CDR2 is SYGVKD. The CDR3 length is 18 residues. DNA for the CDR3: TGTGCCAGCAGTTACTCGACTCCGGGACTAGCGGGGGGCTACGGGCAGTACTTC. Residues: CASSYSTPGLAGGYGQYF.

At least ten counts were recorded for this clonotype. The chain combines TRBV4-3 with TRBJ2-1; no definite D call. V dropped 2 bases and J dropped 6 bases, with 20 bases sitting between them. CDR3 length: 17 amino acids. From germline, CDR1 is LGHNA and CDR2 YSLEER. The CDR3: CASSQRTADKTINEQFF. The CDR3 nucleotides are TGCGCCAGCAGCCAACGTACGGCGGATAAGACCATCAATGAGCAGTTCTTC.

This clonotype was recorded at least ten times. V is TRBV12-3 or TRBV12-4 and J is TRBJ1-2; D unclear. The CDR3 has 15 residues. Trimming pared 6 bases from V and 0 bases from J, leaving 14 bases between. As DNA, the CDR3 is TGTGCCAGCAGCAACGGAGGTCCTCCTAACTATGGCTACACCTTC. Translating it yields CASSNGGPPNYGYTF.

The CDR3 is CASRGSGMGNYNEQFF. The CDR3 DNA follows: TGCGCCAGCAGAGGGAGCGGGATGGGGAACTACAATGAGCAGTTCTTC. V is TRBV10-2 and J is TRBJ2-1, with 7 nucleotides matching TRBD2. Germline V gene sequence: CDR1 WSHSY, CDR2 SAAADI. V dropped 6 bases and J dropped 3; count of bases not matched to a gene: 11. The CDR3 runs 16 residues.

This clonotype was seen ten or more times. The chain has TRBV19 and TRBJ2-5; tentative D call: TRBD2 (5 bases). In germline, CDR1 is LNHDA, CDR2 SQIVND (reference sequence). This CDR3 comprises 14 residues. Trimming pared 2 bases from V and 2 bases from J, leaving 9 bases between. The CDR3 DNA reads as TGTGCCAGTAGTATAAGAGGGCTTCAAGAGACCCAGTACTTC. Encoded protein: CASSIRGLQETQYF.

This clonotype appeared once. The chain combines TRBV5-4 with TRBJ2-7; D ambiguous. Germline V gene lookup returns CDR1 SGHNT and CDR2 YYREEE (reference sequence). Trimming took 4 bases from V and 5 from J, leaving 10 bases between them. This CDR3 is 12 amino acids long. The chain's CDR3 is CASSPGSHEQYF. As DNA, the CDR3 is TGTGCCAGCAGCCCAGGTTCCCACGAGCAGTACTTC.

Regarding this clonotype: The junction differs from germline at one of its ends, possibly a read error. The genes are TRBV11-2 and TRBJ1-2, with D unresolved. The germline CDR1 and CDR2 sequences are SGHAT and FQNNGV. This CDR3 is 13 amino acids long. The CDR3 DNA reads as TGTGCCAGCAGCTTAGTGCGAAGCGAGGGCTACGCCTTC. Translated: CASSLVRSEGYAF. The complete variable domain, with remaining parts taken from reference TRBV11-2 and TRBJ1-2, reads EAGVAQSPRYKIIEKRQSVAFWCNPISGHATLYWYQQILGQGPKLLIQFQNNGVVDDSQLPKDRFSAERLKGVDSTLKIQPAKLEDSAVYLCASSLVRSEGYAFGSGTRLTVV.

The chain joins TRBV7-9 to TRBJ1-1, with 7 bases fitting TRBD1. This CDR3 has 15 residues. CDR1 is SEHNR, CDR2 FQNEAQ, per germline (reference sequence). V dropped 8 bases and J dropped 4; count of bases not matched to a gene: 13. This CDR3 reads CASRAGGGEITEAFF. The CDR3 region has the DNA TGTGCCAGCCGGGCAGGGGGGGGTGAGATCACTGAAGCTTTCTTT.

This chain joins TRBV2 and TRBJ2-7; the D is unclear. V lost 4 bases, J lost 2 bases, and 15 bases lay in between. Germline V gene lookup returns CDR1 SNHLY and CDR2 FYNNEI. The CDR3 consists of 15 residues. DNA of the CDR3: TGTGCCAGCAGTGTGGTGGCAGACCCTACCTACGAGCAGTACTTC. This sequence encodes CASSVVADPTYEQYF.

This chain links TRBV19 with TRBJ2-3, with 9 bases matching TRBD1. This CDR3 has 13 residues. V dropped 8 bases and J dropped 4; count of bases not matched to a gene: 4. CDR1 is LNHDA, CDR2 SQIVND, per germline (reference sequence). As DNA, the CDR3 is TGTGCCAGTGGACAGGGGCCGGCAGATACGCAGTATTTT. It translates to CASGQGPADTQYF.

In its sample, this clonotype was seen a few times. CDR3 sequence: CATGGGVETQYF. In DNA, the CDR3 is TGTGCCACCGGGGGAGGGGTAGAGACCCAGTACTTC. This chain connects TRBV10-3 to TRBJ2-5; 7 bases line up with TRBD2. The CDR3 totals 12 residues. J was trimmed by 4 bases and V by 10 bases; bases with no gene match: 6. Germline V gene sequence: CDR1 ENHRY, CDR2 SYGVKD.

This chain links TRBV15 with TRBJ1-6; TRBD1 agrees at 7 bases. The length of the CDR3 is 17 residues. Trimming cost V 4 bases and J 3 bases; bases outside gene matches: 9. Germline values: CDR1 LNHNV, CDR2 YYDKDF (reference sequence). CDR3 protein: CATSIKTGDSYNSPLHF. In DNA, the CDR3 is TGTGCCACCAGCATCAAAACAGGGGACAGCTATAATTCACCCCTCCACTTT. The variable domain in full, with the rest retrieved from reference TRBV15 and TRBJ1-6, is DAMVIQNPRYQVTQFGKPVTLSCSQTLNHNVMYWYQQKSSQAPKLLFHYYDKDFNNEADTPDNFQSRRPNTSFCFLDIRSPGLGDTAMYLCATSIKTGDSYNSPLHFGNGTRLTVT.

This clonotype showed up just once. The chain is built from TRBV7-9 and TRBJ2-7, with 10 bases identical to TRBD1. CDR3 size: 15 residues. Germline V lookup: CDR1 SEHNR, CDR2 FQNEAQ (reference sequence). V dropped 6 bases and J dropped 6; count of bases not matched to a gene: 11. The CDR3, as DNA: TGTGCCAGCAGTCATGGTCGACAGGGGGCCCCCGAGCAGTACGTC. It encodes CASSHGRQGAPEQYV.

Ten or more counts support this clonotype. This chain connects TRBV28 to TRBJ1-2; unclear D gene. The length of the CDR3 is 14 residues. V dropped 3 bases and J dropped 4 bases, with 12 bases sitting between them. Germline-derived CDR1 and CDR2 are MDHEN and SYDVKM. CDR3 amino acids: CASSLMSSAYGYTF. CDR3 sequence (DNA): TGTGCCAGCAGTTTGATGTCGTCGGCCTATGGCTACACCTTC.

Many counts were recorded for this clonotype. V and J are TRBV6-5 and TRBJ2-1; unclear D gene. The V end lost 2 bases, the J end lost 5 bases, and 1 base lay between the germline ends. The CDR3 totals 11 residues. Germline V gives CDR1 MNHEY, CDR2 SVGAGI. The CDR3 sequence: CASSYNNEQFF. The CDR3 nucleotides are TGTGCCAGCAGTTACAACAATGAGCAGTTCTTC.

This clonotype appeared many times. The chain couples TRBV7-9 to TRBJ1-2; 7 bases line up with TRBD1. The J segment lost 4 bases and the V segment lost 8 bases, leaving 10 bases of the junction unmatched. Germline loops: CDR1 SEHNR, CDR2 FQNEAQ (reference sequence). The CDR3 has 14 amino acids. CDR3 sequence reads: CASEGARGAYGYTF. The CDR3 nucleotides are TGTGCCAGCGAGGGGGCCAGAGGGGCCTATGGCTACACCTTC.

The rearrangement joins TRBV6-2 or TRBV6-3 to TRBJ2-7; perhaps TRBD1 as D (6 bases). Germline assignment: CDR1 MNHEY and CDR2 SVGEGT. This CDR3 comprises 15 residues. With 10 bases removed from V and 0 bases from J, the gap between germline ends came to 19 bases. In nucleotides, the CDR3 is TGTGCCATCAAGGGGGATAAAGACAACTCCTACGAGCAGTACTTC. Protein: CAIKGDKDNSYEQYF.